The clone carrying this TCR beta chain was seen once. This sample is part of a study of blood T cell repertoires in COVID-19. The assay was immunoSEQ multiplex PCR, and TCRdb's table has in-frame clones only and misses some. Of 52,000 or so clones listed, around 91% are singletons. The CDR3 contains 15 residues. With 4 bases clipped from V and 3 bases from J, the junction kept 9 bases outside the gene matches. Germline CDR1 and CDR2: LGHDT and YNNKEL (reference sequence). Input material: peripheral blood. V gene TRBV3-1 (or the pseudogene TRBV3-2) combines with J gene TRBJ2-7, with 7 positions matching TRBD1. This clonotype originated in a human donor in a cohort sampled during active COVID-19. The chain's CDR3 is CASSPRGQAFYEQYF. In nucleotides, the CDR3 is TGTGCCAGCAGCCCCAGAGGACAGGCCTTCTACGAGCAGTACTTC.